The following is a T cell receptor (beta chain) sequence with its context. The CDR3 extends over 14 amino acids. Germline-derived CDR1 and CDR2 are SGDLS and YYNGEE. Trimming removed 0 bases from V and 4 bases from J, with 10 bases in between. These data belong to a study of blood T cell repertoires in COVID-19. Background on the study: The cDNA or gDNA used as material had been derived from T cells, B-cell-depleted T cells, or PBMCs.

TCRdb's table, derived via immunoSEQ multiplex PCR, lists solely in-frame clones and lacks some. Here the sample spans hundreds of thousands of clones, around 90% being singletons. This sequence was found in a woman aged 50 to 60 who had recovered from COVID-19. The sample taken for sequencing was PBMCs or T cells enriched from blood (not recorded which). The V gene is TRBV9, the J gene TRBJ2-5; D might be TRBD1 (5 bases). CDR3 DNA: TGTGCCAGCAGCGTAGTGCCAGGGTTAGAGACCCAGTACTTC. Translating gives CASSVVPGLETQYF.